A single T cell receptor (beta chain) is shown here with its context. Its antigen is not known. CDR3 length equals 14 residues. Trimming removed 6 bases from V and 3 bases from J; junction bases left unmatched: 6. CDR1 and CDR2 (germline): SGHNT, YENEEA. The data are from a study of cytomegalovirus exposure and HLA in healthy donors. The assay was immunoSEQ multiplex PCR, and TCRdb's table has in-frame clones only and misses some. Among about 270,000 clones listed, around 85% were seen once. Findings and caveats of the study: While the bulk of TCR sequences proved rare, some public TCRs turned up in many donors. There were a few CMV-associated chains whose specificity for CMV antigens was confirmed in vitro.

The donors formed part of the roughly 120-subject validation cohort, distinct from the roughly 670-subject first cohort. This sequence originates from a woman aged 18-30 years in good health and CMV-seronegative. The V gene is TRBV11-3, the J gene TRBJ1-2; 8 nucleotides agree with TRBD1. Specimen: PBMCs. The CDR3 region has the DNA TGTGCCAGCAGAGACAGGGGTAAGGACTATGGCTACACCTTC. Translated: CASRDRGKDYGYTF.